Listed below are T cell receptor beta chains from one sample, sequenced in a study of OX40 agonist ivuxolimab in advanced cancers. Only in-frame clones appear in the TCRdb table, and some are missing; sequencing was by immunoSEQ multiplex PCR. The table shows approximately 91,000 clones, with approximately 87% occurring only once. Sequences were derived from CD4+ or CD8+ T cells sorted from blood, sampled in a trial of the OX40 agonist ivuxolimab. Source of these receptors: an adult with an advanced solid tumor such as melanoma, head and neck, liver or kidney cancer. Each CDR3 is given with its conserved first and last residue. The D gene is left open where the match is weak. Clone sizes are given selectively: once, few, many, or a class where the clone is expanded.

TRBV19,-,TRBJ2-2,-,CASSRFPDGSGELFF
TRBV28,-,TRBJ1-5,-,CAVNRYSGSNQPQHF
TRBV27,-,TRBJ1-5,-,CASSPTGFSNQPQHF
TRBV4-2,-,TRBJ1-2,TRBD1,CASSQDGQGSYGYTF
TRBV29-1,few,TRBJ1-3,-,CSVSRGNTIYF
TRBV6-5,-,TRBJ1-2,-,CASSPSGGGYGYTF
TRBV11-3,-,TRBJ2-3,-,CASSKTSAGTDTQYF
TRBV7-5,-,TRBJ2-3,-,CVRSIRDSCTDTQYF
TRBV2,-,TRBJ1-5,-,CASSEDRVDIQPQHF
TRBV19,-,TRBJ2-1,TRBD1,CASSSGPGGARGPHNEQFF
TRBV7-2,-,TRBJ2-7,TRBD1,CASSLGRGSYEQYF
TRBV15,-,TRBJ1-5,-,CATSRGTVNQPQHF
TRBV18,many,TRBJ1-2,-,CASSEDGYGYTF
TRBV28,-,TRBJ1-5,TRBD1,CASSQSGTGGWSNQPQHF
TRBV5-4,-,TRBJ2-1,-,CASSFEQGTSPQFF
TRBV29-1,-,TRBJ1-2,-,CSVGADRNYGYTF
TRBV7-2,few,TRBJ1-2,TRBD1,CASSWGTGDESGYTF
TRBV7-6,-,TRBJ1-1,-,CASSSQGSRGTNTEAFF
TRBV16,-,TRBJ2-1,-,CASSLLNEQFF
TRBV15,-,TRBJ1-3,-,CATSRDSGGGNTIYF
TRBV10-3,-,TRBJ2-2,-,CAISDTGLKTGELFF
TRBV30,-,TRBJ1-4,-,CARYDTHGGKLFF
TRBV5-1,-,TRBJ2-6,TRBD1,CASSLETGISGANVLTF
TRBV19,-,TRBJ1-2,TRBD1,CASSVQGQGNYGYTF
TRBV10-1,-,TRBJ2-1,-,CASSDELASNEQFF
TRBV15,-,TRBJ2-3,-,CASQYRDYTDTQYF
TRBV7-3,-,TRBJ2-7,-,CASSSRPYEQYF
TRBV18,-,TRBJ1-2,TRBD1,CASSPRDSDNYGYTF
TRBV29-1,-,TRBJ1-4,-,CSVAGPTNEKLFF
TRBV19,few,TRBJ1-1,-,CASSTQSYTEAFF
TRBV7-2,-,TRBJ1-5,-,CASSLGMGNQPQHF
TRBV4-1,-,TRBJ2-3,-,CASTDRHGVRTDTQYF
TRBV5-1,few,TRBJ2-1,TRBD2,CASSSQGTSGINEQFF
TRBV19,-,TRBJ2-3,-,CASRRAAGDTDTQYF
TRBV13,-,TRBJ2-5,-,CASSPRELTRTQYF
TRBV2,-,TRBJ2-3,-,CASSVIPSADTQYF
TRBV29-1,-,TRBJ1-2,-,CSVTVAEGPIGNGYTF
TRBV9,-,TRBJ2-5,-,CASSTLGSETQYF
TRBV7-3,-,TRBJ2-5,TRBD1,CASSPLGQGETQYF